Listed below are T cell receptor beta chains from one sample, sequenced in a study of blood T cell repertoires in COVID-19. Assay used: immunoSEQ multiplex PCR; TCRdb lists only in-frame clones, some missing. The sample records around 140,000 clones, approximately 85% being singletons. The specimen sequenced was peripheral blood. These receptors all come from a human donor with acute or convalescent COVID-19. The donor label of this sample is uncertain. Each CDR3 is given with its conserved first and last residue. The order of the fields is clone size, V gene, D gene, J gene, CDR3 protein, CDR3 DNA. A D gene is named only where the DNA matches it firmly. Only some rows state a clone size, as once, few, many or a class for expanded clones.

>NA|TRBV28|NA|TRBJ2-6
CASSFFRTGANVLTF
TGTGCCAGCAGTTTTTTCAGAACTGGGGCCAACGTCCTGACTTTC
>NA|TRBV12-3/TRBV12-4|NA|TRBJ2-5
CASSLQETQYF
TGTGCCAGCAGCCTGCAAGAGACCCAGTACTTC
>NA|TRBV28|TRBD1|TRBJ2-1
CASSLWPGQGLGEQFF
TGTGCCAGCAGTTTATGGCCGGGACAGGGTTTAGGTGAGCAGTTCTTC
>NA|TRBV5-1|TRBD1|TRBJ1-3
CASSLIDRGGFSGNTIHF
TGCGCCAGCAGCTTGATAGACAGGGGAGGGTTCTCTGGAAACACCATACATTTT
>few|TRBV5-6|NA|TRBJ1-5
CASSRRGTGLSPQHF
TGTGCCAGCAGCCGGAGGGGTACTGGCCTCTCGCCCCAGCATTTT
>few|TRBV10-3|NA|TRBJ1-1
CAISVEGFEAFF
TGTGCCATCAGTGTGGAGGGGTTTGAAGCTTTCTTT
>NA|TRBV7-2|TRBD1|TRBJ1-6
CASSYRSGGNSPLHF
TGTGCCAGCAGTTACCGTTCAGGGGGGAATTCACCCCTCCACTTT
>few|TRBV5-1|NA|TRBJ1-2
CASSLEWGRDGYTF
TGCGCCAGCAGCTTGGAGTGGGGCCGGGATGGCTACACCTTC
>NA|TRBV3-1/TRBV3-2|TRBD1|TRBJ1-1
CASSPGTVFNTEAFF
TGTGCCAGCAGTCCCGGGACAGTCTTCAACACTGAAGCTTTCTTT
>NA|TRBV21-1|NA|TRBJ2-1
CASSTPPVAGEANEQFF
TGTGCCAGCAGCACACCCCCCGTGGCGGGAGAGGCCAATGAGCAGTTCTTC
>NA|TRBV11-2|NA|TRBJ2-2
CASSPRGNTGELFF
TGTGCCAGCAGCCCCAGGGGGAACACCGGGGAGCTGTTTTTT
>NA|TRBV6-1|TRBD1|TRBJ1-1
CASREGQDTEAFF
TGTGCCAGCAGGGAAGGACAGGACACTGAAGCTTTCTTT
>few|TRBV7-9|NA|TRBJ1-2
CASSLALVGVGYTF
TGTGCCAGCAGCTTAGCCCTGGTCGGGGTCGGCTACACCTTC
>NA|TRBV30|TRBD1|TRBJ1-2
CACMGQNYGYTF
TGTGCCTGTATGGGACAGAACTATGGCTACACCTTC
>NA|TRBV4-2|NA|TRBJ1-1
CASSQAGVTEAFF
TGTGCCAGCAGCCAAGCAGGGGTCACTGAAGCTTTCTTT
>NA|TRBV7-2|TRBD2|TRBJ2-1
CASSPFHSGDYNEQFF
TGTGCCAGCAGCCCCTTCCATAGCGGGGACTACAATGAGCAGTTCTTC
>once|TRBV6-5|NA|TRBJ1-4
CASSYLPGATNEKLFF
TGTGCCAGCAGTTACCTCCCGGGAGCCACTAATGAAAAACTGTTTTTT
>few|TRBV29-1|NA|TRBJ1-5
CSVSIVGGDQPQHF
TGCAGCGTTAGCATCGTGGGAGGTGATCAGCCCCAGCATTTT
>NA|TRBV11-2|TRBD1|TRBJ1-4
CASSGRTGLNEKLFF
TGTGCCAGCAGCGGGCGGACAGGCTTAAATGAAAAACTGTTTTTT
>once|TRBV10-3|TRBD2|TRBJ2-3
CAIRDSGRPTDTQYF
TGTGCCATCAGAGATAGCGGGAGGCCCACAGATACGCAGTATTTT
>NA|TRBV9|TRBD1|TRBJ2-1
CASSRLSGQGDEQFF
TGTGCCAGCAGCCGGCTGTCCGGACAGGGTGATGAGCAGTTCTTC
>NA|TRBV5-1|NA|TRBJ2-2
CASHWGLAANTGELFF
TGCGCCAGCCACTGGGGGCTAGCTGCGAACACCGGGGAGCTGTTTTTT
>NA|TRBV30|TRBD2|TRBJ2-7
CAWTGEGEQYF
TGTGCCTGGACGGGGGAGGGAGAGCAGTACTTC
>NA|TRBV11-2|TRBD1|TRBJ1-2
CASSFRGSYGYTF
TGTGCCAGCAGCTTCAGGGGGAGCTATGGCTACACCTTC
>NA|TRBV28|TRBD1|TRBJ1-2
CATPPGQGELGYTF
TGTGCCACCCCTCCGGGACAGGGGGAGCTTGGCTACACCTTC
>NA|TRBV27|TRBD1|TRBJ1-1
CASSTGAVNTEAFF
TGTGCCAGCAGTACAGGGGCCGTGAACACTGAAGCTTTCTTT
>NA|TRBV4-3|TRBD1|TRBJ1-2
CASSQRTGDGYTF
TGCGCCAGCAGCCAAAGGACAGGGGACGGCTACACCTTC
>NA|TRBV6-5|NA|TRBJ1-2
CASSYQGVYGYTF
TGTGCCAGCAGTTACCAAGGGGTCTATGGCTACACCTTC
>NA|TRBV5-6|NA|TRBJ2-5
CASRSQGRKAETQYF
TGTGCCAGCAGAAGTCAGGGTCGCAAAGCAGAGACCCAGTACTTC